One sample yielded the 22 T cell receptor beta chains listed below, sequenced in a study of blood T cells in healthy people across ages. PCR was performed a second time for about 7 to 12 cycles using a sample-barcoded 5' primer and a J-beta primer mix. TCRdb analysed the 5' RACE reads with MiXCR anew, one entry per CDR3 protein. This sample has over a million distinct CDR3 sequences, with roughly two fifths found just once. The sequenced sample was blood. These receptors all stem from a woman aged 18-29 years in good health.

V is TRBV4-3 and J is TRBJ2-2; 7 nucleotides line up with TRBD2. V gave up 6 bases and J gave up 0 bases; unmatched junction bases: 10. CDR1 and CDR2 from the germline V gene are LGHNA and YSLEER. The CDR3 covers 17 residues. The CDR3 loop reads CASSETSSLANTGELFF. The CDR3 DNA reads as TGCGCCAGCAGTGAGACTAGCAGCCTGGCGAACACCGGGGAGCTGTTTTTT.

As to this clonotype: A much larger clone lies a single base off, so this may be a read error. V is TRBV6-5 and J is TRBJ1-2; 10 nucleotides line up with TRBD1. Germline CDR1 MNHEY, CDR2 SVGAGI. CDR3 size: 16 residues. With V trimmed by 2 bases and J by 3 bases, 6 bases remained unmatched. CDR3 loop: CASSYGATGGYYGYTF. In DNA, the CDR3 is TGTGCCAGCAGTTACGGGGCGACAGGGGGCTACTATGGCTACACCTTC.

The chain is built from TRBV27 and TRBJ1-6; D uncertain. V was pared by 3 bases and J by 9 bases, with 15 bases between. Germline CDR1 MNHEY, CDR2 SMNVEV (reference sequence). CDR3 size: 15 residues. DNA of the CDR3: TGTGCCAGCAGTTTCGGCCGGCCGGTCGGTTCACCCCTCCACTTT. Encoded protein: CASSFGRPVGSPLHF.

The chain couples TRBV7-9 to TRBJ2-5; the D call may be TRBD1 or TRBD2 (5 bases each). The germline V gene encodes CDR1 SEHNR and CDR2 FQNEAQ (reference sequence). The CDR3 contains 16 residues. Trimming cost V 6 bases and J 11 bases, with 28 bases left between them. The CDR3 region has the DNA TGTGCCAGCAGAAAATCGACGGGTTCCCCGGGGCATGAGCAGTACTTC. This sequence encodes CASRKSTGSPGHEQYF.

This clonotype was counted a single time. The rearrangement joins TRBV20-1 to TRBJ2-7; the D gene is possibly TRBD1 (5 bases). The CDR3 length is 13 residues. Germline CDR1 reads DFQATT; CDR2 reads SNEGSKA (reference sequence). Trimming removed 3 bases at V and 4 bases at J, with 13 bases between. The CDR3 is CSASSGPLYEQYF. As DNA, the CDR3 is TGCAGTGCTAGTTCAGGGCCCTTATACGAGCAGTACTTC.

This clonotype was recorded a few times. This chain connects TRBV11-2 to TRBJ1-2, with D perhaps matching TRBD1 (6 bases). Germline CDR1 and CDR2: SGHAT and FQNNGV. The CDR3 is made up of 15 amino acids. Trimming cost V 5 bases and J 3 bases, with 16 bases left between them. The CDR3 nucleotides read TGTGCCAGCAGCCAGACGGGACAAAGCCACTATGGCTACACCTTC. The encoded protein is CASSQTGQSHYGYTF. Looking up the rest from reference TRBV11-2 and TRBJ1-2 gives the full variable domain: EAGVAQSPRYKIIEKRQSVAFWCNPISGHATLYWYQQILGQGPKLLIQFQNNGVVDDSQLPKDRFSAERLKGVDSTLKIQPAKLEDSAVYLCASSQTGQSHYGYTFGSGTRLTVV.

V gene TRBV11-2 combines with J gene TRBJ1-1; D is unclear. Germline V CDR1 and CDR2: SGHAT, FQNNGV. V gave up 5 bases and J gave up 7 bases, with 11 bases separating them. This CDR3 region has 12 residues. The CDR3 bases are TGTGCCAGCAGCCTCACCGTGGGTGAAGCTTTCTTT. Translated: CASSLTVGEAFF.

V usage is TRBV12-3 or TRBV12-4 and J usage is TRBJ1-5, with unresolved D. This CDR3 has 13 residues. V was trimmed by 6 bases and J by 4 bases, leaving 10 bases between them. The CDR3 protein is CASRGGWNQPQHF. The CDR3 DNA sequence: TGTGCCAGCAGAGGCGGATGGAATCAGCCCCAGCATTTT.

The chain uses TRBV6-2 or TRBV6-3 and TRBJ2-3; D is ambiguous. The V end was cut by 2 bases, the J end by 2 bases, with 8 bases between. Germline assignment: CDR1 MNHEY and CDR2 SVGEGT. The CDR3 is made up of 14 amino acids. The DNA for the CDR3 is TGTGCCAGCAGTTACGTGCAGCCCACAGATACGCAGTATTTT. It yields the protein CASSYVQPTDTQYF.

V gene TRBV12-3 or TRBV12-4 combines with J gene TRBJ1-4, with TRBD1 as a possible D gene (5 bases). With 7 bases removed from V and 8 bases from J, the gap between germline ends came to 20 bases. The length of the CDR3 is 15 residues. The DNA for the CDR3 is TGTGCCAGCATACGAAGAGGGACTGGGGCCGAAAAACTGTTTTTT. Translated: CASIRRGTGAEKLFF.

This clonotype occurred a few times. This chain connects TRBV4-1 to TRBJ2-1; 9 bases are a match to TRBD1. The junction had 14 bases not matched to a gene; V was cut back by 2 bases and J by 6 bases. The germline V gene encodes CDR1 MGHRA and CDR2 YSYEKL. This CDR3 has 18 amino acids. The CDR3: CASSQRGPQGQGTNEQFF. DNA of the CDR3: TGCGCCAGCAGCCAAAGGGGACCTCAGGGACAGGGTACCAATGAGCAGTTCTTC.

In its sample, this clonotype was seen a few times. The chain recombines TRBV9 with TRBJ2-1; either TRBD1 or TRBD2 may fit D (5 bases each). The CDR3 contains 13 residues. V was clipped by 9 bases and J by 9 bases, with 19 bases between them. CDR1 SGDLS and CDR2 YYNGEE come from the germline V gene. CDR3 nucleotide sequence: TGTGCCACCGGGGCGGCGCTATCGGGTGAGCAGTTCTTC. Amino acid sequence: CATGAALSGEQFF.

CDR3 sequence (DNA): TGCAGTGCAGCTCGTGGGATCCGGACAGGCTATGGCTACACCTTC. This sequence encodes CSAARGIRTGYGYTF. V is TRBV20-1 and J is TRBJ1-2; 7 bases align to TRBD1. V trimming: 6 bases; J trimming: 4 bases; junction bases outside the gene matches: 14. From germline, CDR1 is DFQATT and CDR2 SNEGSKA (reference sequence). The CDR3 loop spans 15 amino acids.

The gene calls are TRBV7-3 and TRBJ2-7; tentatively, D is TRBD2 (5 bases). Germline CDR1 is SGHTA and CDR2 is FQGTGA. The CDR3 is 13 amino acids. Trimming cost V 4 bases and J 3 bases, with 10 bases left between them. The CDR3: CASSSDSHYEQYF. The CDR3, as DNA: TGTGCCAGCAGCTCGGACTCCCACTACGAGCAGTACTTC.

This clonotype showed up just a few times. The V and J genes are TRBV6-2 or TRBV6-3 and TRBJ2-1; D remains unclear. The CDR3 length is 13 residues. Trimming removed 0 bases from V and 9 bases from J, with 9 bases in between. Germline V gene lookup returns CDR1 MNHEY and CDR2 SVGEGT. This CDR3 is CASSYSSAGEQFF. CDR3 DNA: TGTGCCAGCAGTTACTCGAGTGCTGGTGAGCAGTTCTTC.

The chain has TRBV5-1 and TRBJ1-6; a possible D gene is TRBD1 (6 bases). This CDR3 comprises 14 residues. Looked up from germline, CDR1 is SGHRS and CDR2 is YFSETQ. V was trimmed by 0 bases and J by 8 bases, leaving 9 bases between them. Here the CDR3 DNA reads TGCGCCAGCAGCTTGGGACAGGAATATTCACCCCTCCACTTT. Protein: CASSLGQEYSPLHF.

V usage is TRBV29-1 and J usage is TRBJ1-2; D is undetermined. In germline, CDR1 is SQVTM, CDR2 ANQGSEA. V lost 7 bases, J lost 4 bases, and 10 bases lay in between. This CDR3 region has 11 residues. CDR3 sequence reads: CSAKTTYGYTF. Written as DNA, the CDR3 is TGCAGCGCAAAGACCACCTATGGCTACACCTTC.

On this clonotype itself: Compared with germline, one end of the junction differs, possibly owing to a read error. The J gene is TRBJ2-3, the V gene TRBV9, with D perhaps TRBD1 (6 bases). Germline values: CDR1 SGDLS, CDR2 YYNGEE. The CDR3 runs 16 residues. The CDR3 loop reads CASSVVGTARTDAQYF. The CDR3 nucleotides are TGTGCCAGCAGCGTAGTGGGGACGGCGAGGACAGATGCGCAGTATTTT. Full variable domain (rest looked up from reference TRBV9 and TRBJ2-3): DSGVTQTPKHLITATGQRVTLRCSPRSGDLSVYWYQQSLDQGLQFLIQYYNGEERAKGNILERFSAQQFPDLHSELNLSSLELGDSALYFCASSVVGTARTDAQYFGPGTRLTVL.

The J gene is TRBJ2-3, the V gene TRBV20-1, with TRBD1 as a possible D gene (6 bases). From germline, CDR1 is DFQATT and CDR2 SNEGSKA (reference sequence). The CDR3 has 11 residues. Trimming shortened V by 6 bases and J by 6 bases, and 10 bases separated the two germline ends. The CDR3 sequence is CSAGAVDTQYF. In DNA form, the CDR3 reads TGCAGTGCGGGGGCGGTCGATACGCAGTATTTT.

In its sample, this clonotype was seen many times. Germline is not matched at one junction end, which may reflect a read error. The chain has TRBV18 and TRBJ2-7, with a possible D match to TRBD1 (5 bases). This CDR3 comprises 12 residues. The germline V gene encodes CDR1 KGHSH and CDR2 LQKENI. The CDR3 DNA reads as TGCGCCAGCAGCCCCGACAGATACGAGCAGTACTTC. It codes for CASSPDRYEQYF.

This clonotype has a handful of counts. The V gene is TRBV3-1, the J gene TRBJ2-7; tentative D call: TRBD2 (6 bases). V was shortened by 4 bases and J by 4 bases, with 17 bases between the two germline ends. The CDR3 is 15 residues long. Germline CDR1 LGHDT, CDR2 YNNKEL (reference sequence). The CDR3 loop is CASSPGGVASYEQYF. CDR3 nucleotide sequence: TGTGCCAGCAGCCCCGGAGGGGTGGCCTCGTACGAGCAGTACTTC.

A few counts support this clonotype. J is TRBJ1-5 and V is TRBV6-6; maybe TRBD1 (6 bases). The CDR3 is 14 amino acids. Germline-derived CDR1 and CDR2 are MNHNY and SVGAGI (reference sequence). Trimming stripped 6 bases from V and 3 bases from J, with 12 bases between. CDR3 in DNA: TGTGCCAGCAGGTCCAGGGGAGACAATCAGCCCCAGCATTTT. Its translation is CASRSRGDNQPQHF.